This T cell receptor beta chain was captured in a study of T cell responses to AZD1222 COVID-19 vaccine. Points from the study as a whole: Among the donors, most were white British and more were female, and clonal diversity was possibly underestimated. Only 5 or 6 people who got AZD1222 tested seropositive at baseline. Unmutated variant regions are reportedly targeted by nearly half of spike-specific TCRs.

The V end was cut by 6 bases, the J end by 1 base, with 9 bases between. This CDR3 is 13 amino acids long. Germline V gene data show CDR1 as LNHDA and CDR2 as SQIVND (reference sequence). Worth noting for this clone: Antigen unknown.

Assay: immunoSEQ multiplex PCR; the TCRdb copy retains only in-frame clones and omits some. The sample shows about 94,000 clones, 70% to 90% of them seen only once. The sequences come from peripheral blood, collected on day 0 of AZD1222 vaccination. The receptor comes from an adult in good health. The chain employs TRBV19 and TRBJ1-1; D is unresolved. CDR3 amino acids: CASRVKGNTEAFF. CDR3 nucleotides: TGTGCCAGTAGAGTAAAAGGGAACACTGAAGCTTTCTTT.